This T cell receptor (beta chain) was recorded in a study of early T cells in non-severe SARS-CoV-2 infection. Overall study: Whole-blood bulk RNA, unsorted, was sequenced, and chains were unpaired.

V was cut by 0 bases and J by 4 bases, with 13 bases left in between. Per the germline V gene, CDR1 is SGDLS and CDR2 is YYNGEE. CDR3 length: 15 residues. As concerns this clonotype: Its antigen is as yet unknown.

Attached unique molecular identifiers marked individual cDNA molecules. MiXCR was run by TCRdb on the 5' RACE reads, yielding one entry per CDR3 protein. This sample carries 80,000 or so distinct CDR3 sequences, roughly a sixth of them seen once, and the ten largest clones take 9.5% to 15%. General study results and limits: VDJdb matching skewed toward anti-spike CD8 responses, missing private and CD4 specificities.

The source is an adult who was a healthcare worker with PCR-confirmed SARS-CoV-2 infection or an uninfected control (not recorded which). This chain connects TRBV9 to TRBJ2-5; D might be TRBD2 (6 bases). The sequencing input was whole blood. The CDR3 loop is CASSVDPGRGETQYF. CDR3 nucleotide sequence: TGTGCCAGCAGCGTAGATCCAGGGCGGGGAGAGACCCAGTACTTC. Looking up the rest from reference TRBV9 and TRBJ2-5 gives the full variable domain: DSGVTQTPKHLITATGQRVTLRCSPRSGDLSVYWYQQSLDQGLQFLIQYYNGEERAKGNILERFSAQQFPDLHSELNLSSLELGDSALYFCASSVDPGRGETQYFGPGTRLLVL.